These 31 T cell receptor beta chains were all obtained from the same sample, sequenced in a study of spatial heterogeneity in lung cancer. In TCRdb, the 5' RACE reads were re-called with MiXCR into one record per CDR3 protein. The sample contains around 270 distinct CDR3 sequences, approximately 25% of which appear only once. Time point described: sample taken at primary tumor resection. Unsorted whole RNA of tumor, nontumor lung or frozen PBMC was sequenced. The source material was PBMCs, sampled at surgery. The receptor set was obtained from a male donor with early-stage non-small cell lung cancer.

Details on this clonotype: This beta chain came through as a stray read in a library set up for alpha chains, and its size says little. The chain has TRBV20-1 and TRBJ1-2, with D unresolved. V was pared by 0 bases and J by 4 bases, with 12 bases between. CDR1 is DFQATT and CDR2 is SNEGSKA in the germline V gene (reference sequence). This CDR3 is 14 amino acids long. The DNA of the CDR3 is TGCAGTGCTAGAGATTCAGAACAGAGCTATGGCTACACCTTC. Translation gives CSARDSEQSYGYTF.

As concerns this clonotype: Within a library made for alpha chains, this beta chain is off target, and its count is uninformative. The chain recombines TRBV30 with TRBJ2-1; D is uncertain. Per the germline V gene, CDR1 is GTSNPN and CDR2 is SVGIG (reference sequence). V was trimmed by 0 bases and J by 9 bases, leaving 15 bases between them. The CDR3 has 14 residues. DNA for the CDR3: TGTGCCTGGAGTGTAGAAAGGAATTGGGGTGAGCAGTTCTTC. Translation: CAWSVERNWGEQFF.

As to this clonotype: The library was built for alpha chains, so this beta chain is an off-target read and its size means little. This chain uses TRBV7-6 with TRBJ1-2; D is unclear. The germline CDR1 and CDR2 sequences are SGHVS and FNYEAQ. Trimming took off 5 bases at V and 4 bases at J, with 17 bases between the two ends. There are 15 residues in the CDR3. The CDR3 nucleotides read TGTGCCAGCAGCCCTTCGAACCCTGGCCCCTATGGCTACACCTTC. This gives the protein CASSPSNPGPYGYTF.

This clonotype is large within its sample. The library was built for alpha chains, so this beta chain is an off-target read and its size means little. The chain uses TRBV28 and TRBJ1-5; D is uncertain. The CDR3 is made up of 14 amino acids. The germline V gene encodes CDR1 MDHEN and CDR2 SYDVKM. The V end lost 0 bases, the J end lost 6 bases, and 9 bases lay between the germline ends. CDR3 loop: CASSLWVGSQPQHF. CDR3 nucleotide sequence: TGTGCCAGCAGTTTATGGGTGGGTAGTCAGCCCCAGCATTTT.

This clonotype is large (0.1 to 1%). This beta chain was picked up by a library intended for alpha chains and is off target, so its count carries little meaning. This chain links TRBV12-3 or TRBV12-4 with TRBJ1-1; D is ambiguous. The CDR3 runs 12 residues. V was trimmed by 2 bases and J by 6 bases, leaving 7 bases between them. CDR3 DNA: TGTGCCAGCAGTTTATTTGCGGCTGAAGCTTTCTTT. Translating gives CASSLFAAEAFF.

For this clonotype: This beta chain came through as a stray read in a library set up for alpha chains, and its size says little. V gene TRBV12-3 or TRBV12-4 combines with J gene TRBJ2-3; no reliable D call. This CDR3 has 12 amino acids. Trimming cost V 3 bases and J 0 bases, with 1 base left between them. The CDR3 coding sequence is TGTGCCAGCAGTTTTAGCACAGATACGCAGTATTTT. Its protein product is CASSFSTDTQYF.

This clonotype has more than one count but fewer than ten. This beta chain is a stray read from a library made for alpha chains; its abundance is not meaningful. The chain employs TRBV7-6 and TRBJ2-5, with a weak D call TRBD1 (6 bases). Germline CDR1 and CDR2: SGHVS and FNYEAQ. The length of the CDR3 is 13 residues. Trimming shortened V by 5 bases and J by 5 bases, and 12 bases separated the two germline ends. The CDR3 coding sequence is TGTGCCAGCAGCCGCTCAGGGGTTGAGACCCAGTACTTC. This translates into CASSRSGVETQYF.

This clonotype was seen more than once but under ten times. Because the library targeted alpha chains, this beta chain is an off-target read whose size means little. The CDR3 DNA sequence: TGTGCCAGCAGCAAAGGAGTTCGGCTAGCGGGAGAAGATAATGAGCAGTTCTTC. Protein: CASSKGVRLAGEDNEQFF. The chain couples TRBV21-1 to TRBJ2-1; no DNA check was done on the table's D call, TRBD2. TRBV21-1 is assigned pseudogene status. The CDR3 is made up of 18 amino acids.

In its sample, this clonotype ranks as large. Being off target in a library aimed at alpha chains, this beta chain has a size of little meaning. The gene calls are TRBV5-4 and TRBJ1-1; no reliable D call. V was shortened by 4 bases and J by 7 bases, with 11 bases between the two germline ends. Germline values: CDR1 SGHNT, CDR2 YYREEE (reference sequence). The CDR3 is 12 residues long. This chain's CDR3 is CASSPGLSEAFF. The CDR3, as DNA: TGTGCCAGCAGCCCAGGTCTTAGTGAAGCTTTCTTT. The full variable domain, with the rest looked up from reference TRBV5-4 and TRBJ1-1, is ETGVTQSPTHLIKTRGQQVTLRCSSQSGHNTVSWYQQALGQGPQFIFQYYREEENGRGNFPPRFSGLQFPNYSSELNVNALELDDSALYLCASSPGLSEAFFGQGTRLTVV.

A note on this clonotype: Since the library was made to target alpha chains, this beta chain is a stray read and its abundance is not meaningful. This chain uses TRBV6-5 with TRBJ2-1; TRBD1 matches 9 bases. This CDR3 has 13 residues. Germline CDR1 MNHEY, CDR2 SVGAGI. Trimming removed 6 bases from V and 7 bases from J; junction bases left unmatched: 4. CDR3 sequence reads: CASSPGQGNEQFF. CDR3 bases: TGTGCCAGCAGCCCGGGACAGGGAAATGAGCAGTTCTTC.

This clonotype was seen only a few times. Since it is a stray read in a library aimed at alpha chains, this beta chain has a size that is not meaningful. CDR3 bases: TGTGCCAGTAGTAACCCAAACACCGGGGAGCTGTTTTTT. Translation gives CASSNPNTGELFF. The chain employs TRBV19 and TRBJ2-2; no definite D call. The CDR3 has 13 residues. V was clipped by 4 bases and J by 2 bases, with 5 bases between them. Germline assignment: CDR1 LNHDA and CDR2 SQIVND (reference sequence).

Regarding this clonotype: In a library made to pick up alpha chains, this beta chain is a stray read with a size that means little. The CDR3 loop is CASSRRLAGAPGFF. CDR3 nucleotide sequence: TGTGCCAGCAGTCGCCGACTAGCGGGAGCCCCCGGGTTCTTC. The V and J genes are TRBV2 and TRBJ2-1; 12 positions agree with TRBD2. The trim removed 5 bases at V and 15 bases at J, leaving 11 bases unmatched. Germline CDR1 is SNHLY and CDR2 is FYNNEI. CDR3 size: 14 residues.

Concerning this clonotype: This beta chain is a stray read from a library made for alpha chains; its abundance is not meaningful. This sequence joins TRBV23-1 and TRBJ2-1, with D tentatively TRBD1 or TRBD2 (5 bases each). TRBV23-1 carries the ORF label, with uncertain function. This CDR3 has 14 residues. Between the trimmed V and J ends, which lost 4 bases and 8 bases, there was a span of 15 bases. The CDR3 sequence is CASSPGTSWDEQFF. CDR3 coding DNA: TGCGCCAGCAGTCCCGGGACCTCCTGGGATGAGCAGTTCTTC.

Note on this clonotype: This beta chain is a stray sequence in a library constructed for alpha chains; its clone size is not meaningful. The rearrangement joins TRBV28 to TRBJ2-7; maybe TRBD1 (5 bases). V was cut by 1 base and J by 2 bases, with 9 bases left in between. The CDR3 is 14 residues long. The germline V gene has CDR1 MDHEN and CDR2 SYDVKM. The CDR3 spells CASSLLDKPYEQYF. DNA for the CDR3: TGTGCCAGCAGTTTATTGGACAAACCCTACGAGCAGTACTTC.

The table lists this clonotype with a few counts. This beta chain came through as a stray read in a library set up for alpha chains, and its size says little. The V gene is TRBV27, the J gene TRBJ2-3; D is undetermined. Germline CDR1 MNHEY, CDR2 SMNVEV (reference sequence). The CDR3 covers 14 residues. V lost 0 bases to trimming and J lost 1 base, with 5 bases between them. The CDR3 DNA reads TGTGCCAGCAGTTTATCGGGCCGCACAGATACGCAGTATTTT. The encoded protein is CASSLSGRTDTQYF.

In this sample, this clonotype turned up a few times. The library was designed around alpha chains, so this beta chain is a stray read whose abundance carries little weight. The CDR3 region has the DNA TGTGCCAGCAGCCAAACTAGCGGGAGGCTCAATGAGCAGTTCTTC. This sequence encodes CASSQTSGRLNEQFF. This chain joins TRBV4-2 and TRBJ2-1, with 12 bases identical to TRBD2. This CDR3 has 15 residues. CDR1 is LGHNA and CDR2 is YNFKEQ in the germline V gene. V shed 2 bases, J shed 6 bases, and the junction held 2 bases outside the gene matches.

A few counts support this clonotype. The library was built for alpha chains, so this beta chain is an off-target read and its size means little. The chain links TRBV29-1 to TRBJ2-5; 13 nucleotides agree with TRBD2. The CDR3 loop spans 15 amino acids. Unmatched junction bases numbered 9, after V lost 4 bases and J lost 7 bases. Germline-derived CDR1 and CDR2 are SQVTM and ANQGSEA. The CDR3 protein is CSVVEGLAGSGTQYF. The DNA of the CDR3 is TGCAGCGTTGTGGAGGGACTAGCGGGGTCGGGGACCCAGTACTTC.

With respect to this clonotype: Little can be read into the size of this beta chain, an off-target read in a library designed for alpha chains. The chain couples TRBV5-6 to TRBJ2-5; perhaps TRBD1 as D (5 bases). The germline V gene has CDR1 SGHDT and CDR2 YYEEEE. The V and J ends lost 1 base and 6 bases respectively, with 13 bases between them. The CDR3 totals 14 residues. The CDR3 loop is CASSLSAGKKTQYF. CDR3 in DNA: TGTGCCAGCAGCTTGTCGGCAGGGAAGAAGACCCAGTACTTC.

About this clonotype itself: The library was designed around alpha chains, so this beta chain is a stray read whose abundance carries little weight. The chain uses TRBV6-2 or TRBV6-3 and TRBJ2-7; no clear D. The germline CDR1 and CDR2 sequences are MNHEY and SVGEGT. V dropped 0 bases and J dropped 3 bases, with 6 bases sitting between them. This CDR3 spans 13 amino acids. CDR3 protein: CASSYSMVYEQYF. The CDR3 region has the DNA TGTGCCAGCAGTTACTCGATGGTCTACGAGCAGTACTTC.

Of note for this clonotype: A library made for alpha chains picked up this beta chain off target, so its size means little. The chain recombines TRBV7-9 with TRBJ1-6; D call uncertain. CDR1 and CDR2 from the germline V gene are SEHNR and FQNEAQ (reference sequence). The CDR3 has 14 residues. CDR3 in DNA: TGTGCGGTGGAGGGCGAGTCTGGAAGATCACCCCTCCACTTT. This encodes CAVEGESGRSPLHF.

By share of the sample, this clonotype is large (0.1 to 1%). Since the library was made to target alpha chains, this beta chain is a stray read and its abundance is not meaningful. The gene calls are TRBV18 and TRBJ2-5, with 7 bases matching TRBD1. V lost 5 bases to trimming and J lost 3 bases; unmatched junction nucleotides: 12. CDR3 length: 16 amino acids. CDR1 is KGHSH and CDR2 is LQKENI in the germline V gene. The CDR3 here is CASSDYTGVRKETQYF. The CDR3 DNA is TGTGCCAGCTCAGATTACACAGGGGTCCGTAAAGAGACCCAGTACTTC. The variable domain in full, completed from reference TRBV18 and TRBJ2-5, reads NAGVMQNPRHLVRRRGQEARLRCSPMKGHSHVYWYRQLPEEGLKFMVYLQKENIIDESGMPKERFSAEFPKEGPSILRIQQVVRGDSAAYFCASSDYTGVRKETQYFGPGTRLLVL.

This clonotype was picked up a small number of times. This beta chain turned up in a library designed for alpha chains; as an off-target read, its abundance says little. The CDR3 protein is CAITPDGNTIYF. The CDR3 nucleotides read TGTGCCATCACCCCAGATGGAAACACCATATATTTT. The gene calls are TRBV10-3 and TRBJ1-3; no clear D. Germline assignment: CDR1 ENHRY and CDR2 SYGVKD. The CDR3 length is 12 residues. Trimming pared 7 bases from V and 3 bases from J, leaving 7 bases between.

This clonotype is deemed large. Little can be read into the size of this beta chain, an off-target read in a library designed for alpha chains. This chain connects TRBV5-1 to TRBJ2-3, with D unresolved. From germline, CDR1 is SGHRS and CDR2 YFSETQ. Trimming pared 0 bases from V and 0 bases from J, leaving 8 bases between. This CDR3 has 15 amino acids. For the CDR3, the DNA is TGCGCCAGCAGCTTGGTCGACTTCAGCACAGATACGCAGTATTTT. Amino acid sequence: CASSLVDFSTDTQYF. The full variable domain, its missing parts supplied by reference TRBV5-1 and TRBJ2-3, is KAGVTQTPRYLIKTRGQQVTLSCSPISGHRSVSWYQQTPGQGLQFLFEYFSETQRNKGNFPGRFSGRQFSNSRSEMNVSTLELGDSALYLCASSLVDFSTDTQYFGPGTRLTVL.

Regarding this clonotype: Found in a library prepared for alpha chains, this beta chain is an off-target read, and its abundance has little meaning. The CDR3 sequence is CSVGTGGAAEETQYF. Here the CDR3 DNA reads TGCAGCGTAGGGACAGGGGGCGCGGCTGAAGAGACCCAGTACTTC. The chain carries TRBV29-1 and TRBJ2-5; 12 bases map to TRBD1. This CDR3 has 15 amino acids. Trimming took 6 bases from V and 3 from J; bases not matched to a gene: 8. Germline V gene data show CDR1 as SQVTM and CDR2 as ANQGSEA.

This clonotype was counted a single time. This beta chain came through as a stray read in a library set up for alpha chains, and its size says little. V is TRBV3-1 and J is TRBJ2-3; 7 positions agree with TRBD2. J gave up 12 bases and V 4 bases, and 7 bases lay outside the gene matches. Germline V gives CDR1 LGHDT, CDR2 YNNKEL (reference sequence). The CDR3 contains 12 residues. The CDR3 loop reads CASSPTGTIQYF. Here the CDR3 DNA reads TGTGCCAGCAGCCCCACCGGGACTATCCAGTATTTT.

By share, this clonotype ranks as large. This beta chain represents an off-target read in a library built for alpha chains; its size is of limited meaning. V is TRBV27 and J is TRBJ2-2, with D possibly matching TRBD2 (5 bases). CDR3 size: 18 residues. The V and J ends lost 0 bases and 6 bases respectively, with 20 bases between them. Germline CDR1 is MNHEY and CDR2 is SMNVEV (reference sequence). CDR3 protein: CASSLSLRLNSGSGELFF. The CDR3 bases are TGTGCCAGCAGTTTATCTCTCAGGCTTAACTCGGGGTCCGGGGAGCTGTTTTTT.

As regards this clonotype: The library was designed around alpha chains, so this beta chain is a stray read whose abundance carries little weight. The chain has TRBV5-8 and TRBJ2-1; D unclear. The V end lost 1 base, the J end lost 8 bases, and 10 bases lay between the germline ends. CDR1 and CDR2 (germline): SGHTS, YDEGEE. There are 13 residues in the CDR3. The CDR3, as DNA: TGTGCCAGCAGCTTGTTTTGGGTTGATGAGCAGTTCTTC. It yields the protein CASSLFWVDEQFF.

In the case of this clonotype: This beta chain was picked up by a library intended for alpha chains and is off target, so its count carries little meaning. The chain has TRBV4-1 and TRBJ1-3; a possible D gene is TRBD1 (5 bases). V was shortened by 6 bases and J by 2 bases, with 32 bases between the two germline ends. The CDR3 is made up of 21 amino acids. CDR1 and CDR2 from the germline V gene are MGHRA and YSYEKL. In DNA form, the CDR3 reads TGCGCCAGCAGTTCAAGGGTCAAAAGAGGTACAGGACGCCGCCCTGGAAACACCATATATTTT. Residues: CASSSRVKRGTGRRPGNTIYF.

Comment on this clonotype: This beta chain appears as a stray read in a library generated for alpha chains; its size is not informative. The rearrangement links TRBV28 to TRBJ2-5; 7 nucleotides align to TRBD1. This CDR3 has 14 amino acids. V dropped 3 bases and J dropped 4; count of bases not matched to a gene: 5. Germline lookup yields CDR1 MDHEN and CDR2 SYDVKM. This CDR3 is CASSFPTGRETQYF. The CDR3 DNA sequence: TGTGCCAGCAGTTTTCCGACAGGGAGAGAGACCCAGTACTTC.

This clonotype was picked up a small number of times. A library made for alpha chains picked up this beta chain off target, so its size means little. This chain joins TRBV19 and TRBJ1-5, with D maybe TRBD1 (6 bases). CDR3 length equals 13 residues. Trimming shortened V by 5 bases and J by 5 bases, and 10 bases separated the two germline ends. Germline V lookup: CDR1 LNHDA, CDR2 SQIVND (reference sequence). The CDR3 sequence: CASSPGEYQPQHF. The CDR3 coding sequence is TGTGCCAGTAGTCCAGGGGAGTATCAGCCCCAGCATTTT.

By share of the sample, this clonotype is large (0.1 to 1%). The library was prepared for alpha chains; this beta chain is a stray read, so its frequency means little. The CDR3 here is CSVSRISNTGELFF. Here the CDR3 DNA reads TGCAGCGTCTCACGGATCTCGAACACCGGGGAGCTGTTTTTT. The chain carries TRBV29-1 and TRBJ2-2; D is unclear. The CDR3 spans 14 residues. CDR1 and CDR2 from the germline V gene are SQVTM and ANQGSEA. Trimming shortened V by 6 bases and J by 0 bases, and 11 bases separated the two germline ends.